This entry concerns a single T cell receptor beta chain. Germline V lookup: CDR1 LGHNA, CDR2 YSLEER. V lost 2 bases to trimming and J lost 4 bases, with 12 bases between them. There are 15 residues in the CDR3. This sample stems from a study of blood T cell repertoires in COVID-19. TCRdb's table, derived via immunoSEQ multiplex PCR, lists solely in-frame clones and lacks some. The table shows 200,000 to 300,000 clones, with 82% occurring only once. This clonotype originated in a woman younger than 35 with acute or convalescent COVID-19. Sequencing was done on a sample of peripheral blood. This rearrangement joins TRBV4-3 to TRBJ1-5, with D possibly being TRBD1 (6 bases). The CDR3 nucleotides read TGCGCCAGCAGCCAATCCCAACAGGGAAATCAGCCCCAGCATTTT. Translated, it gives CASSQSQQGNQPQHF.